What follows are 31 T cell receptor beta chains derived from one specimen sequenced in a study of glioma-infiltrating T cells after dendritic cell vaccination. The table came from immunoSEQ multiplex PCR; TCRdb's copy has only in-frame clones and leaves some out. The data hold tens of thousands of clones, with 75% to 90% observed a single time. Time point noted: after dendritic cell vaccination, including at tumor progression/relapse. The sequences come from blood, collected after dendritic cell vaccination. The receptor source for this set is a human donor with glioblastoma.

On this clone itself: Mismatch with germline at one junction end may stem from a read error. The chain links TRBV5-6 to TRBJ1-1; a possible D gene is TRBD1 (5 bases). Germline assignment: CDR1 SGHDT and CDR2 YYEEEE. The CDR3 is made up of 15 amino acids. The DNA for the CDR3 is TGTGCCAGCAACTTGCCGCAGGGAATGAACACTGAAGCTTTCTTT. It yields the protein CASNLPQGMNTEAFF.

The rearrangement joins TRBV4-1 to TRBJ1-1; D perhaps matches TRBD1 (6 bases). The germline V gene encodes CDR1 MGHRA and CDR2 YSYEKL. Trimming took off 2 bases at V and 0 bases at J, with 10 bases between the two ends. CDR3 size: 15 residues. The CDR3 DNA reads TGCGCCAGCAGCCAACCCACAGGGCTGAACACTGAAGCTTTCTTT. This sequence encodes CASSQPTGLNTEAFF.

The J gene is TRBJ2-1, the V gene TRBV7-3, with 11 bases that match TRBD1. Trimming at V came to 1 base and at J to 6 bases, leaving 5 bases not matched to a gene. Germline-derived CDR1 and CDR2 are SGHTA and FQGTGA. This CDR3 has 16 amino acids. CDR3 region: CASSLRGTGGLNEQFF. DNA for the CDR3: TGTGCCAGCAGCTTAAGGGGGACAGGGGGTCTCAATGAGCAGTTCTTC.

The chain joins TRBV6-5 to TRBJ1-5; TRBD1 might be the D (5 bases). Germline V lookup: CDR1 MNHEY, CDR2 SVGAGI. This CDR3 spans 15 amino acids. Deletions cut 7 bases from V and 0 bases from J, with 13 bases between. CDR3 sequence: CASTPRGGSNQPQHF. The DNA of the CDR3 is TGTGCCAGCACCCCAAGGGGTGGTAGCAATCAGCCCCAGCATTTT.

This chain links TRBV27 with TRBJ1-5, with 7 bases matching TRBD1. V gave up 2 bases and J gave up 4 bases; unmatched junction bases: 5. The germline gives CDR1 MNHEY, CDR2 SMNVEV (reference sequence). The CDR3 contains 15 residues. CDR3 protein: CASSLIRGSNQPQHF. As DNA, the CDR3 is TGTGCCAGCAGTTTAATCAGGGGGTCAAATCAGCCCCAGCATTTT.

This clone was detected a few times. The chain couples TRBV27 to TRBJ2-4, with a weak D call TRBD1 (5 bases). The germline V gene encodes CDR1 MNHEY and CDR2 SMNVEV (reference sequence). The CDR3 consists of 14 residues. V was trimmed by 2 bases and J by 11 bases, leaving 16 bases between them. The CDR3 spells CASSLAGVGQLQYF. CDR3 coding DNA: TGTGCCAGCAGTTTAGCAGGCGTAGGACAACTTCAGTACTTC.

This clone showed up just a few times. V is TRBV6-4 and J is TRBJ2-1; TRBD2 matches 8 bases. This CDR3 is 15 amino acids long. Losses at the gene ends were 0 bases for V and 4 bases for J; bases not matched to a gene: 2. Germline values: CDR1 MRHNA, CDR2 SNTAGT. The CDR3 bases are TGTGCCAGCAGTGACTCAGCGGGGGAGTACAATGAGCAGTTCTTC. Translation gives CASSDSAGEYNEQFF.

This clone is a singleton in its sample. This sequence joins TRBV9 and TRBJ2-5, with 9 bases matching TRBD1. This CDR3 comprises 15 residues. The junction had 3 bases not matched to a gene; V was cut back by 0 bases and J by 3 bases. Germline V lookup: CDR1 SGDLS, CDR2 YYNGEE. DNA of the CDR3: TGTGCCAGCAGCGTAGTGGGACAGGGTGAAGAGACCCAGTACTTC. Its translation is CASSVVGQGEETQYF.

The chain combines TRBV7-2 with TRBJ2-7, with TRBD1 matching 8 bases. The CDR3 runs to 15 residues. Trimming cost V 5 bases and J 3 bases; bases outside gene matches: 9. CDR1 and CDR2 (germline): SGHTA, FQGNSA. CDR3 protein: CASSPSRQGNYEQYF. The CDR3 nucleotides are TGTGCCAGCAGCCCATCACGACAGGGGAACTACGAGCAGTACTTC.

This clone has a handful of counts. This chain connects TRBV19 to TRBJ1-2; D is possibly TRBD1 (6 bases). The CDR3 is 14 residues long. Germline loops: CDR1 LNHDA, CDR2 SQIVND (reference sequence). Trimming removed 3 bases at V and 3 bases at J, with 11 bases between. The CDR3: CASSIMGADYGYTF. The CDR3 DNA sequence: TGTGCCAGTAGTATTATGGGGGCAGACTATGGCTACACCTTC.

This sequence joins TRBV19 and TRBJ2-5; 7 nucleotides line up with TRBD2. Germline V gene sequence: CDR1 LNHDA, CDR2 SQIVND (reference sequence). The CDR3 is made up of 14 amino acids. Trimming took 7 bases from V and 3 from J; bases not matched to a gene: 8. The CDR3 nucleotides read TGTGCCAGTAACGGGGGGTCGACTAAAGAGACCCAGTACTTC. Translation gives CASNGGSTKETQYF.

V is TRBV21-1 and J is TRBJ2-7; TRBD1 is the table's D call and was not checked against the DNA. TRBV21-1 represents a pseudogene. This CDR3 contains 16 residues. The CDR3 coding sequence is TGTGCCAGCAGCATCCTCAGGGGGCTGTACCTCTACGAGCAGTACTTC. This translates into CASSILRGLYLYEQYF.

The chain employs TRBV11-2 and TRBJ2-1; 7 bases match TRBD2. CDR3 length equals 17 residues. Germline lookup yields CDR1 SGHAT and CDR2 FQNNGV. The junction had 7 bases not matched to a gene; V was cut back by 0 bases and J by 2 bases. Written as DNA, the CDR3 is TGTGCCAGCAGCTTAGAATCCAGCGGGGATCCCTACAATGAGCAGTTCTTC. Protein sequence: CASSLESSGDPYNEQFF.

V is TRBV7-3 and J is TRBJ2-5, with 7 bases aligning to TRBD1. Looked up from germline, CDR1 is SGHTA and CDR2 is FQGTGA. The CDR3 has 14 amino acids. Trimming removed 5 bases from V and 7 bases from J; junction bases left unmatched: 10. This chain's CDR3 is CASSTTGETGTQYF. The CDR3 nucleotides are TGTGCCAGCAGCACAACAGGGGAGACTGGGACCCAGTACTTC. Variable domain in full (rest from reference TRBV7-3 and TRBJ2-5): GAGVSQTPSNKVTEKGKYVELRCDPISGHTALYWYRQSLGQGPEFLIYFQGTGAADDSGLPNDRFFAVRPEGSVSTLKIQRTERGDSAVYLCASSTTGETGTQYFGPGTRLLVL.

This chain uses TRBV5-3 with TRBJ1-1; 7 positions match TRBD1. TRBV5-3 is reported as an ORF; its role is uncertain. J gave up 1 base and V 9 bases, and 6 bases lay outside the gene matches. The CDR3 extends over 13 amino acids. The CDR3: CATVTGENTEAFF. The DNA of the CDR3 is TGTGCCACGGTTACAGGGGAGAACACTGAAGCTTTCTTT.

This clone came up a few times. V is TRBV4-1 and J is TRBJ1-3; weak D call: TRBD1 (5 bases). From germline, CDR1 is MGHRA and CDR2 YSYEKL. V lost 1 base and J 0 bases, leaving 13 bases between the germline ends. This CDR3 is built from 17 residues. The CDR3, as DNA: TGCGCCAGCAGCCAAGGGGAGGGACCCAACTCTGGAAACACCATATATTTT. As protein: CASSQGEGPNSGNTIYF.

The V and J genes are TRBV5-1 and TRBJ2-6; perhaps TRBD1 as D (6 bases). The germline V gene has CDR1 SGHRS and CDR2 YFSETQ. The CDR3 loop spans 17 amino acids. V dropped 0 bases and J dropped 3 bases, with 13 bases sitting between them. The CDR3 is CASSLGQGFYGANVLTF. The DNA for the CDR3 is TGCGCCAGCAGCTTGGGTCAGGGGTTTTATGGGGCCAACGTCCTGACTTTC.

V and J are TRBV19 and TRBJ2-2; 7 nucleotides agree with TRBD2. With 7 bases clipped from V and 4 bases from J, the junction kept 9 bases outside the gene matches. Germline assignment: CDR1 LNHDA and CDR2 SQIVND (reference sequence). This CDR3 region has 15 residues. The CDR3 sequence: CASKGGTGVTGELFF. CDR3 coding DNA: TGTGCCAGTAAGGGAGGGACGGGAGTCACCGGGGAGCTGTTTTTT.

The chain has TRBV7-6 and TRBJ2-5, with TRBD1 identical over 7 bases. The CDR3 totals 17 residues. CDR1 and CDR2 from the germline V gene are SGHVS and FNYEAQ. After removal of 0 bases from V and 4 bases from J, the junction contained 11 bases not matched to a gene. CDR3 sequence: CASSLAILMKGAETQYF. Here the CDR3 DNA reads TGTGCCAGCAGCTTAGCCATTCTTATGAAGGGGGCAGAGACCCAGTACTTC. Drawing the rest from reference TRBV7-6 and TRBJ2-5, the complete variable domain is GAGVSQSPRYKVTKRGQDVALRCDPISGHVSLYWYRQALGQGPEFLTYFNYEAQQDKSGLPNDRFSAERPEGSISTLTIQRTEQRDSAMYRCASSLAILMKGAETQYFGPGTRLLVL.

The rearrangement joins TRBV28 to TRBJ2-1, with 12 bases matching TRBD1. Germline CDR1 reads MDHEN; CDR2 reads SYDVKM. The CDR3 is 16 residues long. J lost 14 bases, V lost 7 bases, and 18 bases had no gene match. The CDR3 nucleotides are TGTGCCAGCACATTAGAGCCGGGACAGGGGGCTAGAGGGGAGTTCTTC. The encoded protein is CASTLEPGQGARGEFF.

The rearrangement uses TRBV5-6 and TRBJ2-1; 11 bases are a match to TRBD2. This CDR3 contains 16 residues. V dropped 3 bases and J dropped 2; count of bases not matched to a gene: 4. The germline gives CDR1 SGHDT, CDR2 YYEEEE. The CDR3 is CASSYVAGGTYNEQFF. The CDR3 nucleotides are TGTGCCAGCAGCTACGTAGCGGGAGGGACCTACAATGAGCAGTTCTTC.

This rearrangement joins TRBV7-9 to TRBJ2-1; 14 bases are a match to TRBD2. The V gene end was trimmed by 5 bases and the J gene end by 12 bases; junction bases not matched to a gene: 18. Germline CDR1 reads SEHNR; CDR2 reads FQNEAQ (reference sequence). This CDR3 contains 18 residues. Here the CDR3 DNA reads TGTGCCAGCAGCGCCACCGCGGGACTAGCGGGAGTTTCGCCAGGGCAGTTCTTC. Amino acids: CASSATAGLAGVSPGQFF.

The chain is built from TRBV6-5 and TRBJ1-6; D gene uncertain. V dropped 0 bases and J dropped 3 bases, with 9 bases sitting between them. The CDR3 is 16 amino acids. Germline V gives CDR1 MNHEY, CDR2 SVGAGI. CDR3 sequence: CASSYSVTDYNSPLHF. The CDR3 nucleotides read TGTGCCAGCAGTTACTCGGTCACTGACTATAATTCACCCCTCCACTTT.

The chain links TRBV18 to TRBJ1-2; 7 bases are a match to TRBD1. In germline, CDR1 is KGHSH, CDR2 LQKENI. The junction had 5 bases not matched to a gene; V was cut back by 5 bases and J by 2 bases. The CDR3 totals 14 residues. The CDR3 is CASSVGGGNYGYTF. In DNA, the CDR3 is TGTGCCAGCTCAGTCGGAGGGGGCAACTATGGCTACACCTTC.

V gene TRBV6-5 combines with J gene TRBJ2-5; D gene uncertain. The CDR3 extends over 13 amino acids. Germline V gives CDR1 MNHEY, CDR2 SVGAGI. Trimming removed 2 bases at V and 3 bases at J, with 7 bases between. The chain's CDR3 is CASSYGTEETQYF. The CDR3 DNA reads TGTGCCAGCAGTTACGGTACAGAAGAGACCCAGTACTTC.

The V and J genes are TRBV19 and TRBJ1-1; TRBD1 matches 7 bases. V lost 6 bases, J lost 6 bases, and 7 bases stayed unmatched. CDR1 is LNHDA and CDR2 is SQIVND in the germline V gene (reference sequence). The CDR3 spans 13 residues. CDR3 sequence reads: CASSKGGFAEAFF. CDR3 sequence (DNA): TGTGCCAGTAGCAAAGGGGGCTTCGCTGAAGCTTTCTTT. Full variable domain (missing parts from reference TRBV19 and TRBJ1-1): DGGITQSPKYLFRKEGQNVTLSCEQNLNHDAMYWYRQDPGQGLRLIYYSQIVNDFQKGDIAEGYSVSREKKESFPLTVTSAQKNPTAFYLCASSKGGFAEAFFGQGTRLTVV.

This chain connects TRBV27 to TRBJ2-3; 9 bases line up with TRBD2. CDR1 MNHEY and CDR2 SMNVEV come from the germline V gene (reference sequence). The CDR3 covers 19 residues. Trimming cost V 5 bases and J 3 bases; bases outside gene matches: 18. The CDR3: CASSLGGIRREGGTDTQYF. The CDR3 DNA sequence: TGTGCCAGCAGTCTCGGGGGGATTAGGCGGGAGGGGGGGACAGATACGCAGTATTTT.

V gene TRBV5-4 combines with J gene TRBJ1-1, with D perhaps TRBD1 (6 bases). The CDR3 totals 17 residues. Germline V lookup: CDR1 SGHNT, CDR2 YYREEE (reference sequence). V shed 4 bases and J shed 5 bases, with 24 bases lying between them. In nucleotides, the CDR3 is TGTGCCAGCAGCAATATAGAAACAGGGTTTGGTAAGACTGAAGCTTTCTTT. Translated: CASSNIETGFGKTEAFF.

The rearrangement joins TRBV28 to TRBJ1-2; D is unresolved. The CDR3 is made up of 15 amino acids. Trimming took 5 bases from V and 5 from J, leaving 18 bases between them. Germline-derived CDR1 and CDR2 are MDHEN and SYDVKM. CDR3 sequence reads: CASSPRTGGIYGYTF. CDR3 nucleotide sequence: TGTGCCAGCAGTCCCCGGACCGGAGGGATATATGGCTACACCTTC.

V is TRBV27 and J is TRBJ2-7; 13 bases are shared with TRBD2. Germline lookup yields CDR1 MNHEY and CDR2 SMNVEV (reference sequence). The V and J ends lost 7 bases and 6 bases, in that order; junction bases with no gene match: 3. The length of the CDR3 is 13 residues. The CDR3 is CASTWTSGSEQYF. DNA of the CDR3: TGTGCCAGCACCTGGACTAGCGGGAGCGAGCAGTACTTC.

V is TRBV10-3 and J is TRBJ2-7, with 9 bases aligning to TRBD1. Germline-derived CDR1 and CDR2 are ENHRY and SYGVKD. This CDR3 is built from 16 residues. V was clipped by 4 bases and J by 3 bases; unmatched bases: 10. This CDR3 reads CAISGGQGKVDYEQYF. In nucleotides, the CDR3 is TGTGCCATCAGTGGGGGACAGGGTAAGGTTGACTACGAGCAGTACTTC.